Below are 13 T cell receptor beta chains sequenced from a single sample in a study of T cell responses to AZD1222 COVID-19 vaccine. Assay used: immunoSEQ multiplex PCR; TCRdb lists only in-frame clones, some missing. This table has about 140,000 clones, roughly 92% appearing once. The specimen comprised peripheral blood, sampled 28 days after the second AZD1222 dose. These receptors came from an adult who received the AZD1222 COVID-19 vaccine.

Here the CDR3 reads CASSEGPPPLHF. The CDR3 DNA reads as TGTGCCAGCAGCGAGGGCCCCCCACCCCTCCACTTT. This chain links TRBV9 with TRBJ1-6; D remains ambiguous. V was cut by 3 bases and J by 11 bases, with 9 bases left in between. The length of the CDR3 is 12 residues. CDR1 SGDLS and CDR2 YYNGEE come from the germline V gene.

This clone was counted a few times. This chain uses TRBV7-2 with TRBJ2-1; 10 nucleotides agree with TRBD2. The CDR3 consists of 16 residues. J was trimmed by 9 bases and V by 5 bases; bases with no gene match: 13. Germline CDR1 is SGHTA and CDR2 is FQGNSA. The DNA of the CDR3 is TGTGCCAGCAGCCCCGCGCCCCTAGCGGGAGCTAGTGAGCAGTTCTTC. This encodes CASSPAPLAGASEQFF.

The rearrangement joins TRBV6-5 to TRBJ2-2; D is unclear. This CDR3 is built from 13 residues. The germline gives CDR1 MNHEY, CDR2 SVGAGI. Trimming removed 6 bases at V and 1 base at J, with 6 bases between. The CDR3 sequence is CASRVGNTGELFF. DNA of the CDR3: TGTGCCAGCAGAGTTGGGAACACCGGGGAGCTGTTTTTT.

This chain uses TRBV2 with TRBJ1-1; D might be TRBD1 (5 bases). The CDR3 spans 14 residues. Trimming took off 4 bases at V and 1 base at J, with 10 bases between the two ends. The germline gives CDR1 SNHLY, CDR2 FYNNEI. CDR3 in DNA: TGTGCCAGCAGTGGGTACGGGGGGAACACTGAAGCTTTCTTT. It yields the protein CASSGYGGNTEAFF. Filled out from reference TRBV2 and TRBJ1-1, the complete variable domain reads EPEVTQTPSHQVTQMGQEVILRCVPISNHLYFYWYRQILGQKVEFLVSFYNNEISEKSEIFDDQFSVERPDGSNFTLKIRSTKLEDSAMYFCASSGYGGNTEAFFGQGTRLTVV.

The CDR3 loop is CASSLPSTDTQYF. CDR3 nucleotide sequence: TGTGCCAGTAGTCTTCCTAGCACAGATACGCAGTATTTT. The chain combines TRBV19 with TRBJ2-3; D not certain. V lost 5 bases and J lost 0, with 6 bases in between. CDR3 length: 13 residues. From germline, CDR1 is LNHDA and CDR2 SQIVND (reference sequence).

This clone was counted once. This rearrangement joins TRBV13 to TRBJ1-1; no reliable D call. The germline V gene has CDR1 PRHDT and CDR2 FYEKMQ (reference sequence). Trimming removed 6 bases from V and 5 bases from J, with 7 bases in between. The CDR3 is made up of 11 amino acids. As DNA, the CDR3 is TGTGCCAGCAGTCGGGGAACTGAAGCTTTCTTT. Protein: CASSRGTEAFF.

This clone is a singleton in its sample. V usage is TRBV9 and J usage is TRBJ2-1; 7 bases line up with TRBD2. Germline-derived CDR1 and CDR2 are SGDLS and YYNGEE. Trimming took 2 bases from V and 9 from J; bases not matched to a gene: 11. This CDR3 is built from 15 residues. The CDR3 protein is CASSVTTSRVAEQFF. As DNA, the CDR3 is TGTGCCAGCAGCGTGACGACTAGCAGGGTCGCTGAGCAGTTCTTC.

The genes are TRBV2 and TRBJ2-1, with TRBD1 matching over 7 bases. Per the germline V gene, CDR1 is SNHLY and CDR2 is FYNNEI. J gave up 5 bases and V 6 bases, and 7 bases lay outside the gene matches. This CDR3 is built from 14 residues. In nucleotides, the CDR3 is TGTGCCAGCAGGAAGACAGGGACCAACAATGAGCAGTTCTTC. As protein: CASRKTGTNNEQFF.

This chain joins TRBV7-3 and TRBJ2-1; 13 nucleotides match TRBD2. This CDR3 has 15 residues. Germline values: CDR1 SGHTA, CDR2 FQGTGA. V lost 3 bases to trimming and J lost 9 bases; unmatched junction nucleotides: 5. CDR3 nucleotides: TGTGCCAGCAGCTTGACTAGCGGGAGGATTGGTGAGCAGTTCTTC. Its protein product is CASSLTSGRIGEQFF.

The genes are TRBV2 and TRBJ2-1; maybe TRBD2 (5 bases). The V gene lost 2 bases and the J gene lost 7 bases, with 15 bases spanning the gap. The CDR3 contains 15 residues. Germline V lookup: CDR1 SNHLY, CDR2 FYNNEI. The CDR3, as DNA: TGTGCCAGCAGTGAATCAAGGACTTTAAAGAATGAGCAGTTCTTC. Translated: CASSESRTLKNEQFF. The full variable domain, with the rest looked up from reference TRBV2 and TRBJ2-1, is EPEVTQTPSHQVTQMGQEVILRCVPISNHLYFYWYRQILGQKVEFLVSFYNNEISEKSEIFDDQFSVERPDGSNFTLKIRSTKLEDSAMYFCASSESRTLKNEQFFGPGTRLTVL.

This clone was recorded once. This chain connects TRBV4-1 to TRBJ2-1, with D unclear. The ends were cut back, 1 base at V and 15 bases at J, with 13 bases in the middle. CDR1 is MGHRA, CDR2 YSYEKL, per germline. The CDR3 consists of 12 residues. CDR3 region: CASSQANTNRFF. CDR3 in DNA: TGCGCCAGCAGCCAAGCCAACACGAATCGGTTCTTC.

The gene calls are TRBV5-8 and TRBJ2-3, with D perhaps TRBD2 (6 bases). The V end lost 6 bases, the J end lost 1 base, and 18 bases lay between the germline ends. This CDR3 is built from 16 residues. The germline gives CDR1 SGHTS, CDR2 YDEGEE. CDR3 in amino acids: CASTPFGTLGTDTQYF. Written as DNA, the CDR3 is TGTGCCAGCACCCCTTTTGGGACTCTTGGCACAGATACGCAGTATTTT.

CDR3: CASTLRGSGWELFF. DNA of the CDR3: TGTGCCAGCACCCTCCGGGGCTCGGGGTGGGAGCTGTTTTTT. The rearrangement links TRBV6-5 to TRBJ2-2; D assignment may be TRBD1 or TRBD2 (5 bases each). The V end was cut by 7 bases, the J end by 9 bases, with 18 bases between. The CDR3 spans 14 residues. Germline CDR1 and CDR2: MNHEY and SVGAGI.